The 2 T cell receptor beta chains below come from one sample, sequenced in a study of shared clonotypes between healthy human individuals (dated by TCRdb to the early 2020s). Library preparation employed the immunoSEQ multiplex PCR assay. In its TCRdb copy, this immuneACCESS table keeps in-frame sequences only and misses some clones. Where compared with another copy, unresolved V genes explain less than half of these, and the others have no known cause. Present in this sample are millions of clones, more than 80% of which were seen just once. Around 0.15% of the sample is in the top ten clones. What was sequenced was naive CD4+ T cells sorted from blood. The cell subset or site label of this sample denotes: CD45RA+ positively selected. These receptors were obtained from a man between 18 and 35 years old in good health.

As concerns this clone: Other nucleotide sequences in the sample specify the same CDR3. The chain recombines TRBV11-2 with TRBJ2-2; no reliable D call. The CDR3 extends over 12 amino acids. With 1 base removed from V and 7 bases from J, the gap between germline ends came to 4 bases. The V gene's germline CDR1 is SGHAT and CDR2 FQNNGV. CDR3 in amino acids: CASSLGVGELFF. The CDR3 coding sequence is TGTGCCAGCAGCTTAGGGGTCGGGGAGCTGTTTTTT.

The chain couples TRBV10-3 to TRBJ1-1; D remains ambiguous. Germline assignment: CDR1 ENHRY and CDR2 SYGVKD. This CDR3 comprises 16 residues. Trimming took 6 bases from V and 0 from J, leaving 17 bases between them. Here the CDR3 reads CAIREDFGAMNTEAFF. The CDR3 DNA reads as TGTGCCATCAGAGAGGACTTTGGTGCGATGAACACTGAAGCTTTCTTT.